A single sample is the source of the 8 T cell receptor beta chains below, sequenced in a study of CD8+CD57+ T cells in acquired aplastic anemia. Patients chosen for sequencing had shown CD8+CD57+ cell expansion by flow cytometry. TCR beta VDJ and CDR3 profiles were obtained from a genomic DNA template. TCRdb recomputed calls from the reads with MiXCR, one row per CDR3 protein. The sample shows a few hundred thousand distinct CDR3 sequences, approximately 80% of them seen only once. Sequenced input: sorted CD4+, CD8+, or CD8+CD57+ T cells (not recorded which) from PBMCs. These receptors were taken from a human donor with aplastic anemia.

The chain links TRBV7-8 to TRBJ2-1; no clear D. V was cut by 0 bases and J by 10 bases, with 19 bases left in between. This CDR3 has 16 residues. The V gene's germline CDR1 is SGHVS and CDR2 FQNEAQ. CDR3 in amino acids: CASSLAGGPDKEEQFF. The CDR3 nucleotides read TGTGCCAGCAGCTTAGCGGGCGGACCCGATAAGGAGGAGCAGTTCTTC.

V is TRBV29-1 and J is TRBJ1-5, with TRBD1 as a possible D gene (6 bases). CDR3 length: 13 amino acids. Trimming stripped 6 bases from V and 5 bases from J, with 14 bases between. CDR1 SQVTM and CDR2 ANQGSEA come from the germline V gene. Here the CDR3 DNA reads TGCAGCGTAGGGACATCAAATGATCAGCCCCAGCATTTT. Protein sequence: CSVGTSNDQPQHF.

This chain joins TRBV7-9 and TRBJ1-1, with D possibly TRBD1 on 6 matching bases. CDR1 is SEHNR and CDR2 is FQNEAQ in the germline V gene (reference sequence). Trimming took 5 bases from V and 1 from J, leaving 14 bases between them. CDR3 length: 15 residues. The CDR3 sequence is CASSGGAGANTEAFF. The CDR3, as DNA: TGTGCCAGCAGCGGGGGGGCAGGGGCGAACACTGAAGCTTTCTTT.

The chain combines TRBV7-8 with TRBJ1-2, with D perhaps TRBD1 (6 bases). The V gene lost 0 bases and the J gene lost 8 bases, with 22 bases spanning the gap. The germline gives CDR1 SGHVS, CDR2 FQNEAQ. The CDR3 covers 17 residues. CDR3 in amino acids: CASSLAPLQGLPGGYTF. The CDR3 bases are TGTGCCAGCAGCTTAGCCCCATTACAGGGCCTCCCGGGGGGCTACACCTTC.

The chain joins TRBV9 to TRBJ2-1; D is undetermined. V lost 5 bases, J lost 10 bases, and 16 bases lay in between. Germline CDR1 reads SGDLS; CDR2 reads YYNGEE. There are 13 residues in the CDR3. The CDR3 is CASSVGSIPEQFF. The CDR3 bases are TGTGCCAGCAGTGTTGGGTCAATCCCGGAGCAGTTCTTC.

This clonotype has just one count. Since the CDR3 does not end with the conserved phenylalanine or tryptophan, this likely comes from a read error. This chain joins TRBV7-2 and TRBJ2-1, with 11 positions matching TRBD2. This CDR3 region has 15 residues. The germline V gene encodes CDR1 SGHTA and CDR2 FQGNSA. With V trimmed by 6 bases and J by 13 bases, 14 bases remained unmatched. The CDR3 bases are TGTGCCAGCAGTGTCACTAGCGGGAGCAGGAACGAACAGTTCTCC. Amino acid sequence: CASSVTSGSRNEQFS.

A remark on this clonotype: At one of its ends the junction is not consistent with the germline gene, which may arise from a read error. The genes are TRBV29-1 and TRBJ2-5, with D maybe TRBD1 (6 bases). Germline values: CDR1 SQVTM, CDR2 ANQGSEA. This CDR3 region has 12 residues. The CDR3 reads CSVPRMDSGEFF. The CDR3 nucleotides are TGCAGCGTTCCGCGAATGGACAGTGGGGAGTTCTTC.

In regard to this clonotype: Compared with germline, one end of the junction differs, possibly owing to a read error. This chain connects TRBV2 to TRBJ2-3, with D possibly matching TRBD2 (6 bases). The CDR3 runs 14 residues. Germline V CDR1 and CDR2: SNHLY, FYNNEI. CDR3 DNA: TGTGCCAGCGGTGACGGGGGAGGTCCCGATACGCAGTATTTT. Its protein is CASGDGGGPDTQYF.